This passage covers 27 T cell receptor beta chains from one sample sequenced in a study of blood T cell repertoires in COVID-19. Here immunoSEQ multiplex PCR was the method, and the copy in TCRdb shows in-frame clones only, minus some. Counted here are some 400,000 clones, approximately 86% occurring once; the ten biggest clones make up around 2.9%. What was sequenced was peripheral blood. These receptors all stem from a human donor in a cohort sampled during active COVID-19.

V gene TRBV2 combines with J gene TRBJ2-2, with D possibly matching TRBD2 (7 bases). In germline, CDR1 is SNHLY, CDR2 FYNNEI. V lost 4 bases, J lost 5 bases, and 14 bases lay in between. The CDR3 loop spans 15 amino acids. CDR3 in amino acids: CASSARGGGTGELFF. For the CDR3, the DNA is TGTGCCAGCAGTGCGAGGGGGGGTGGAACCGGGGAGCTGTTTTTT.

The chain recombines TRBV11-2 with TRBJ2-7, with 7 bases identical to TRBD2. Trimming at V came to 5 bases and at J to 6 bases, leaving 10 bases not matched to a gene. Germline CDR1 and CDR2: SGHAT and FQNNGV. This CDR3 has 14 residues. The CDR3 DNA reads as TGTGCCAGCAGCGATGGCGGGAGAGTGGTCGAGCAGTACTTC. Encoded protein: CASSDGGRVVEQYF.

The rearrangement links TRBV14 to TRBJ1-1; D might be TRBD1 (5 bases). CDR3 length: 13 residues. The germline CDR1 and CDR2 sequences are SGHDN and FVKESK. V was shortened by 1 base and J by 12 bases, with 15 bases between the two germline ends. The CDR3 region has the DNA TGTGCCAGCAGCCAAGGTCGTTATCAGGACACTTTCTTT. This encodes CASSQGRYQDTFF. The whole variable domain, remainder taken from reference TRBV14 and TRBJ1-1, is EAGVTQFPSHSVIEKGQTVTLRCDPISGHDNLYWYRRVMGKEIKFLLHFVKESKQDESGMPNNRFLAERTGGTYSTLKVQPAELEDSGVYFCASSQGRYQDTFFGQGTRLTVV.

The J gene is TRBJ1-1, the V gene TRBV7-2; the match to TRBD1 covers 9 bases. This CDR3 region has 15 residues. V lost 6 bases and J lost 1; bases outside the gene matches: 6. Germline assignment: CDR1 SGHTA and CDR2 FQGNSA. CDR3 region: CASRLTGGANTEAFF. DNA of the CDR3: TGTGCCAGCAGACTAACAGGGGGCGCGAACACTGAAGCTTTCTTT.

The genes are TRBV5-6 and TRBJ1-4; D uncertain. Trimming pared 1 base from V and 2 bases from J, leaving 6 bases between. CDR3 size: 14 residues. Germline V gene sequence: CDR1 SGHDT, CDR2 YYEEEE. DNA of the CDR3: TGTGCCAGCAGCTTGCTCTCCACTAATGAAAAACTGTTTTTT. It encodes CASSLLSTNEKLFF.

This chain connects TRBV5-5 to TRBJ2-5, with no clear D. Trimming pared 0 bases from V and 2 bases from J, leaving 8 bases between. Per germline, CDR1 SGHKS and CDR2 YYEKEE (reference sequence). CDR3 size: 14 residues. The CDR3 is CASSLGARQETQYF. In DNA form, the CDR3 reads TGTGCCAGCAGCTTGGGGGCCCGACAAGAGACCCAGTACTTC. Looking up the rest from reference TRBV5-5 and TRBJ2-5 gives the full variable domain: DAGVTQSPTHLIKTRGQQVTLRCSPISGHKSVSWYQQVLGQGPQFIFQYYEKEERGRGNFPDRFSARQFPNYSSELNVNALLLGDSALYLCASSLGARQETQYFGPGTRLLVL.

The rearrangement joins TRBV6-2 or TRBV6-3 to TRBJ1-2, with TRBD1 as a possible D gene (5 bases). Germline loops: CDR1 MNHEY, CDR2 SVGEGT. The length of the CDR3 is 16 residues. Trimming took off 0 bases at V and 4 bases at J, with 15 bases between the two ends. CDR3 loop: CASSYSVGGVGYGYTF. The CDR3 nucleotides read TGTGCCAGCAGTTACTCTGTGGGGGGAGTCGGCTATGGCTACACCTTC.

CDR3 nucleotides: TGTGCCTGGAACGGGCCGGGACTAGTTAACGAGCAGTACTTC. Its protein is CAWNGPGLVNEQYF. This chain uses TRBV30 with TRBJ2-7, with TRBD2 matching over 8 bases. The CDR3 consists of 14 residues. The trim removed 4 bases at V and 5 bases at J, leaving 10 bases unmatched. Germline assignment: CDR1 GTSNPN and CDR2 SVGIG (reference sequence). Combining the CDR3 with reference TRBV30 and TRBJ2-7 gives the whole variable domain SQTIHQWPATLVQPVGSPLSLECTVEGTSNPNLYWYRQAAGRGLQLLFYSVGIGQISSEVPQNLSASRPQDRQFILSSKKLLLSDSGFYLCAWNGPGLVNEQYFGPGTRLTVT.

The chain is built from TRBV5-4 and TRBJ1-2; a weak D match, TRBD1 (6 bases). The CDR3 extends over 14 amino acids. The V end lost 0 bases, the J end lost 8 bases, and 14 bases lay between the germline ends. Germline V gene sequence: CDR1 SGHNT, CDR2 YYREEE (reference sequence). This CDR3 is CASSLEDSPQGYTF. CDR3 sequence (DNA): TGTGCCAGCAGCTTGGAGGACAGTCCGCAGGGCTACACCTTC. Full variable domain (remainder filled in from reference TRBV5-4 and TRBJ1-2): ETGVTQSPTHLIKTRGQQVTLRCSSQSGHNTVSWYQQALGQGPQFIFQYYREEENGRGNFPPRFSGLQFPNYSSELNVNALELDDSALYLCASSLEDSPQGYTFGSGTRLTVV.

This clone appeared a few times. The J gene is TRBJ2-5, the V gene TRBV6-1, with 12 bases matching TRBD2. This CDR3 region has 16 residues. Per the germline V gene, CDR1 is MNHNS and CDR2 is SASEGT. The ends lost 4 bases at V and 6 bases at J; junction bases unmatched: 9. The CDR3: CASSALASGRGKTQYF. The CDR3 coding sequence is TGTGCCAGCAGTGCTCTGGCTAGCGGGAGGGGAAAGACCCAGTACTTC.

DNA for the CDR3: TGCGCCAGCCAACCTCAGGGGGTCCGTTCTGAAGCTTTCTTT. Encoded protein: CASQPQGVRSEAFF. The chain carries TRBV5-1 and TRBJ1-1, with 7 nucleotides matching TRBD1. The CDR3 runs 14 residues. The ends lost 7 bases at V and 6 bases at J; junction bases unmatched: 12. Germline CDR1 and CDR2: SGHRS and YFSETQ.

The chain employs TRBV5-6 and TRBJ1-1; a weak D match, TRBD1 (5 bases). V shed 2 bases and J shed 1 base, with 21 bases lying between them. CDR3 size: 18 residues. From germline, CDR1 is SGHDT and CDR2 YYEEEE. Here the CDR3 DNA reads TGTGCCAGCAGCTTTCCCTCCGGGGGAAACTTTCGGAACACTGAAGCTTTCTTT. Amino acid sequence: CASSFPSGGNFRNTEAFF.

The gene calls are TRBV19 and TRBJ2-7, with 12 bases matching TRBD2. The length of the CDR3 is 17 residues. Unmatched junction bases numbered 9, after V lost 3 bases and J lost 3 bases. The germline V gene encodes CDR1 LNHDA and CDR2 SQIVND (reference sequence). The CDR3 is CASSMGLGLAGNYEQYF. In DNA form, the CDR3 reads TGTGCCAGTAGTATGGGCCTCGGACTAGCGGGAAACTACGAGCAGTACTTC.

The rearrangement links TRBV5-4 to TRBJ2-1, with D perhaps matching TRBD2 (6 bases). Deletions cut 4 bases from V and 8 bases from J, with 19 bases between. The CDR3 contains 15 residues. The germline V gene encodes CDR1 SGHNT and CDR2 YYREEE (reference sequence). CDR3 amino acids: CASSPTRGRDYEQFF. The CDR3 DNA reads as TGTGCCAGCAGCCCGACGAGGGGAAGGGACTATGAGCAGTTCTTC.

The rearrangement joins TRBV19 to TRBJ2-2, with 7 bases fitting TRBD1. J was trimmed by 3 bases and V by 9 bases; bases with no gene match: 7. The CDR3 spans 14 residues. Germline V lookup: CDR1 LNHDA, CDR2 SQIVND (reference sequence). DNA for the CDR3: TGTGCCAGCCTAGGAGACAGGGACACCGGGGAGCTGTTTTTT. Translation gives CASLGDRDTGELFF.

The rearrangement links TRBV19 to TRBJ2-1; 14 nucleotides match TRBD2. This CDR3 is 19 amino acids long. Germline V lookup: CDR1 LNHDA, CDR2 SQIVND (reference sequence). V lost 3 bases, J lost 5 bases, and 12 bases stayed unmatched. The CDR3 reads CASSISPGLAGAFDNEQFF. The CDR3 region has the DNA TGTGCCAGTAGTATCTCGCCGGGACTAGCGGGAGCCTTCGACAATGAGCAGTTCTTC.

The CDR3, as DNA: TGCGCCAGCAGCCAGTATAACCCTGAGGCTGAAGCTTTCTTT. Translation gives CASSQYNPEAEAFF. This chain joins TRBV4-1 and TRBJ1-1; D call uncertain. Trimming pared 3 bases from V and 6 bases from J, leaving 14 bases between. CDR3 size: 14 residues. Germline loops: CDR1 MGHRA, CDR2 YSYEKL.

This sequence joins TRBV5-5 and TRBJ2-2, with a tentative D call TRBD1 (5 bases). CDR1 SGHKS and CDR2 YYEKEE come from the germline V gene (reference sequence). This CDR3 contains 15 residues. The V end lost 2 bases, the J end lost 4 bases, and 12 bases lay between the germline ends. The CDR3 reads CASSLGGHSTGELFF. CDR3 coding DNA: TGTGCCAGCAGCTTAGGTGGACATAGCACCGGGGAGCTGTTTTTT.

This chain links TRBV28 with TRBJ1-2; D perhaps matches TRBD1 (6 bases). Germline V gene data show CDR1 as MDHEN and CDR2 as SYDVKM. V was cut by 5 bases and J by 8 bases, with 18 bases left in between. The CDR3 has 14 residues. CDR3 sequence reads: CASSPTGQLGGYTF. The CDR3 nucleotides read TGTGCCAGCAGTCCCACCGGACAGCTCGGGGGCTACACCTTC.

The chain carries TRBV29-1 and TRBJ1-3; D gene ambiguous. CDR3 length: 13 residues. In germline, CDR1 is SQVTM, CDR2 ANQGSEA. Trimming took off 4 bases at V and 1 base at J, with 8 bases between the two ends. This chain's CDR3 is CSVGRGSGNTIYF. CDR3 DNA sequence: TGCAGCGTTGGGCGGGGATCTGGAAACACCATATATTTT.

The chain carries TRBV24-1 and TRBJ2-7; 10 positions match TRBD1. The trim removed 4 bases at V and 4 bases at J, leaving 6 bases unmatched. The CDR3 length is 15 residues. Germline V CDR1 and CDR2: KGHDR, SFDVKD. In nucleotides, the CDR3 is TGTGCCACCAGTGACCCGACAGGGGGCAGGTACGAGCAGTACTTC. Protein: CATSDPTGGRYEQYF.

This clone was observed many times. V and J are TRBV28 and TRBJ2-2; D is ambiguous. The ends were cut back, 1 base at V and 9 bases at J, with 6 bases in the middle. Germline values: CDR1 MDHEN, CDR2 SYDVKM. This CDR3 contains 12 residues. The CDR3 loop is CASSLYARELFF. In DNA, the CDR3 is TGTGCCAGCAGTTTATACGCGCGGGAGCTGTTTTTT.

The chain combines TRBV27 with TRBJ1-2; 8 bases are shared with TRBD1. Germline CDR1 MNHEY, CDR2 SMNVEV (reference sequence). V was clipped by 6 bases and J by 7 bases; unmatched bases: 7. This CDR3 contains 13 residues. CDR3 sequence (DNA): TGTGCCAGCAGGCAGGGGGCGCAGGGTGGCTACACCTTC. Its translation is CASRQGAQGGYTF.

CDR3: CASSHLSSGANVLTF. CDR3 coding DNA: TGTGCCAGCAGCCACCTTTCCTCTGGGGCCAACGTCCTGACTTTC. V gene TRBV3-1 (or the pseudogene TRBV3-2) combines with J gene TRBJ2-6; no clear D gene. CDR3 length: 15 amino acids. V lost 3 bases to trimming and J lost 0 bases, with 6 bases between them. The germline CDR1 and CDR2 sequences are LGHDT and YNNKEL (reference sequence).

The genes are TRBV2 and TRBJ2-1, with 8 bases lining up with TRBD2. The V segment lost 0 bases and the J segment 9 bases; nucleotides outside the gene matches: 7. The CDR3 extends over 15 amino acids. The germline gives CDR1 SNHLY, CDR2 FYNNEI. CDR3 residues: CASSEAGGGLGEQFF. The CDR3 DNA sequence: TGTGCCAGCAGTGAAGCCGGGGGGGGTTTAGGTGAGCAGTTCTTC. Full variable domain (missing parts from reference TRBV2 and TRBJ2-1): EPEVTQTPSHQVTQMGQEVILRCVPISNHLYFYWYRQILGQKVEFLVSFYNNEISEKSEIFDDQFSVERPDGSNFTLKIRSTKLEDSAMYFCASSEAGGGLGEQFFGPGTRLTVL.

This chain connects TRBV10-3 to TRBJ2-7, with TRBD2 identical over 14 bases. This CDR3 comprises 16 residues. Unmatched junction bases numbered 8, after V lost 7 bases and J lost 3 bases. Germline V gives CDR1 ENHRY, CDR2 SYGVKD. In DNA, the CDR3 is TGTGCCATCAAAAGCACCGGGACTAGCGGGGGCTACGAGCAGTACTTC. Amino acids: CAIKSTGTSGGYEQYF.

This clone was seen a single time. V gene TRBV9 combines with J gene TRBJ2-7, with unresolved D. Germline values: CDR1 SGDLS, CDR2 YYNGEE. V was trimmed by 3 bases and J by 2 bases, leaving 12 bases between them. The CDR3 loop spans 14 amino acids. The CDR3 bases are TGTGCCAGCAGCGCCTTCGACATGACCTACGAGCAGTACTTC. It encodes CASSAFDMTYEQYF.